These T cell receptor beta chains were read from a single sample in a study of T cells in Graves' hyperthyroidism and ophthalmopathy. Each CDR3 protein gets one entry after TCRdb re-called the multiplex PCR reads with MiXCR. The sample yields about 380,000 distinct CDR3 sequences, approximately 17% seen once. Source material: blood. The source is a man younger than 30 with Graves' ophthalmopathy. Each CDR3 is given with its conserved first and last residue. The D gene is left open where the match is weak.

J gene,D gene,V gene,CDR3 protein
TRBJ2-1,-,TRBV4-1,CASSQVRGREQFF
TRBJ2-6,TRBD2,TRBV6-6,CASSYLWRGKAGANVLTF
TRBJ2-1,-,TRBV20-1,CSALAEDYNEQFF
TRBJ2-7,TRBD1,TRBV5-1,CASSTGQGGPYEQYF
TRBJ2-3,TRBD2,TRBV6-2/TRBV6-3,CAVGLAGDTDTQYF
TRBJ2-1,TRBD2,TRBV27,CASSTPAGGSYNEQFF
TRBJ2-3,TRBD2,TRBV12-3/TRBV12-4,CASRRGVAGGRITDTQYF
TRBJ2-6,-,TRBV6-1,CASSELGGSGANVLTF
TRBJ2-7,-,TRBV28,CASSFAGNYEQYF
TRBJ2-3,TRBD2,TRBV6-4,CASSDSAGGPDTQYF
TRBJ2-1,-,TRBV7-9,CASSPDRRQEFF
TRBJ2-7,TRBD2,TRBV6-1,CAVLAGATYEQYF
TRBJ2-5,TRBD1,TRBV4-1,CASSQAPPGGGETQYF
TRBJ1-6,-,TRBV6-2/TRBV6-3,CASSFLSARWNSPLHF
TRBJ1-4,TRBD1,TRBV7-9,CASSPPGQGANEKLFF
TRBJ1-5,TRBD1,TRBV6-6,CASSYDRGQPQHF
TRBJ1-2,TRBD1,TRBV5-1,CASSLKATGSQPTNYGYTF
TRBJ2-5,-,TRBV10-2,CASSGKVGTQETQYF
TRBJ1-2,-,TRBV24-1,CATSDFSGYGYTF
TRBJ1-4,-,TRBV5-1,CASSRGPRGEEKLFF
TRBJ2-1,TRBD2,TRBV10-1,CASSGATSGGYNEQFF
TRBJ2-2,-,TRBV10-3,CAISEWGRINTGELFF
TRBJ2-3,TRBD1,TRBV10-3,CAITDDTGVVDTQYF
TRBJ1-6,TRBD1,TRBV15,CATSGQGGSPLHF
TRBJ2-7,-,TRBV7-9,CASSSDGTPSYEQYF
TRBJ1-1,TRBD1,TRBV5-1,CASSSGQGGDTEAFF
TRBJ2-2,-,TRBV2,CASFPSHQGYTGELFF